Following are 27 T cell receptor beta chains from one sample sequenced in a study of T cell responses to AZD1222 COVID-19 vaccine (dated by TCRdb to the early 2020s). The library relied on the immunoSEQ multiplex PCR assay. Sourced from immuneACCESS, this table was stored by TCRdb with only in-frame sequences that have V and J called. A share of the clones is absent; for the studies checked, an unresolved V gene accounts for under half, and the remainder has no known explanation. The sample profile shows 140,000 or so clones; more than 85% of them were found once. Clones ranked in the top ten supply 9.5% to 15% of the sample. This specimen's time point label, per the study, means: sample from adult after SARS-CoV-2 infection, after symptom onset. The starting material was peripheral blood, obtained after recovery from COVID-19. The receptors stem from an adult who had recovered from COVID-19.

This chain connects TRBV2 to TRBJ2-2, with 10 bases identical to TRBD1. Germline trimming cut 6 bases from V and 1 base from J; bases unmatched to any gene: 2. CDR3 length: 15 amino acids. Germline V gene data show CDR1 as SNHLY and CDR2 as FYNNEI. The CDR3, as DNA: TGTGCCAGCAGGCGGGACAGGGGGAACACCGGGGAGCTGTTTTTT. Translation gives CASRRDRGNTGELFF.

The rearrangement joins TRBV6-5 to TRBJ1-2; unclear D gene. Trimming shortened V by 7 bases and J by 2 bases, and 5 bases separated the two germline ends. The CDR3 length is 11 residues. In germline, CDR1 is MNHEY, CDR2 SVGAGI. CDR3 DNA: TGTGCCAGCATGGAAAACTATGGCTACACCTTC. Amino acids: CASMENYGYTF.

The rearrangement uses TRBV7-2 and TRBJ1-1; D ambiguous. Deletions cut 2 bases from V and 2 bases from J, with 12 bases between. Germline CDR1 is SGHTA and CDR2 is FQGNSA. CDR3 length equals 15 residues. Here the CDR3 reads CASSLMFGGNTEAFF. The CDR3 nucleotides are TGTGCCAGCAGCTTAATGTTTGGTGGTAACACTGAAGCTTTCTTT. The full variable domain, its missing parts supplied by reference TRBV7-2 and TRBJ1-1, is GAGVSQSPSNKVTEKGKDVELRCDPISGHTALYWYRQSLGQGLEFLIYFQGNSAPDKSGLPSDRFSAERTGGSVSTLTIQRTQQEDSAVYLCASSLMFGGNTEAFFGQGTRLTVV.

This chain joins TRBV11-3 and TRBJ2-5; no clear D gene. This CDR3 has 13 residues. V lost 3 bases and J 1 base, leaving 6 bases between the germline ends. Germline V gives CDR1 SGHNT, CDR2 YENEEA. CDR3 loop: CASSFNFQETQYF. CDR3 DNA sequence: TGTGCCAGCAGCTTTAACTTCCAAGAGACCCAGTACTTC.

This chain connects TRBV19 to TRBJ2-6; TRBD1 or TRBD2 may be the D gene (5 bases each). Germline values: CDR1 LNHDA, CDR2 SQIVND (reference sequence). The germline V and J ends were trimmed by 3 bases and 4 bases, with 10 bases remaining between them. This CDR3 contains 15 residues. The CDR3 region has the DNA TGTGCCAGTAGTATCCCGGGGACCGGGGCCAACGTCCTGACTTTC. Amino acids: CASSIPGTGANVLTF. Looking up the rest from reference TRBV19 and TRBJ2-6 gives the full variable domain: DGGITQSPKYLFRKEGQNVTLSCEQNLNHDAMYWYRQDPGQGLRLIYYSQIVNDFQKGDIAEGYSVSREKKESFPLTVTSAQKNPTAFYLCASSIPGTGANVLTFGAGSRLTVL.

The gene calls are TRBV7-2 and TRBJ1-5, with D possibly TRBD1 on 5 matching bases. With 0 bases removed from V and 2 bases from J, the gap between germline ends came to 8 bases. This CDR3 has 15 residues. Looked up from germline, CDR1 is SGHTA and CDR2 is FQGNSA. CDR3 coding DNA: TGTGCCAGCAGCTTAGCAGGGGTGGGCAATCAGCCCCAGCATTTT. It codes for CASSLAGVGNQPQHF.

The V and J genes are TRBV7-9 and TRBJ2-1; the D gene is possibly TRBD2 (6 bases). The V and J ends lost 4 bases and 8 bases respectively, with 15 bases between them. The CDR3 is 14 amino acids. Germline CDR1 reads SEHNR; CDR2 reads FQNEAQ (reference sequence). In nucleotides, the CDR3 is TGTGCCAGCAGCTGGTCGGGAGTGTTGGATGAGCAGTTCTTC. Protein product: CASSWSGVLDEQFF.

CDR3 residues: CASSLETRYEQYF. CDR3 nucleotide sequence: TGCGCCAGCAGCTTGGAGACTCGTTACGAGCAGTACTTC. This chain connects TRBV5-1 to TRBJ2-7; D gene ambiguous. The CDR3 covers 13 residues. V lost 0 bases to trimming and J lost 4 bases, with 8 bases between them. Germline CDR1 and CDR2: SGHRS and YFSETQ.

This chain uses TRBV28 with TRBJ1-2; 12 bases are a match to TRBD1. Germline values: CDR1 MDHEN, CDR2 SYDVKM. The CDR3 is made up of 17 amino acids. The V segment lost 6 bases and the J segment 1 base; nucleotides outside the gene matches: 9. Here the CDR3 DNA reads TGTGCCAGCAGCCTGGGGGGACAGGGGGCCCTTAACTATGGCTACACCTTC. As protein: CASSLGGQGALNYGYTF.

The genes are TRBV6-5 and TRBJ2-7; possible D gene TRBD1, 6 bases. This CDR3 is built from 13 residues. Germline CDR1 MNHEY, CDR2 SVGAGI. With 8 bases removed from V and 4 bases from J, the gap between germline ends came to 15 bases. This chain's CDR3 is CASRTGIGYEQYF. DNA of the CDR3: TGTGCCAGCCGTACAGGGATCGGATACGAGCAGTACTTC.

The V call is TRBV24-1, the J call TRBJ1-1; D is ambiguous. This CDR3 spans 13 amino acids. Germline CDR1 KGHDR, CDR2 SFDVKD. V dropped 2 bases and J dropped 0 bases, with 3 bases sitting between them. In DNA, the CDR3 is TGTGCCACCAGTGATTATCTGAACACTGAAGCTTTCTTT. It codes for CATSDYLNTEAFF.

The J gene is TRBJ1-1, the V gene TRBV2; the D gene is possibly TRBD1 (5 bases). The germline gives CDR1 SNHLY, CDR2 FYNNEI. V was clipped by 8 bases and J by 1 base, with 11 bases between them. The CDR3 spans 13 residues. DNA for the CDR3: TGTGCCAGCGGGGGACGGAAGAACACTGAAGCTTTCTTT. Translation gives CASGGRKNTEAFF. Variable domain in full (rest from reference TRBV2 and TRBJ1-1): EPEVTQTPSHQVTQMGQEVILRCVPISNHLYFYWYRQILGQKVEFLVSFYNNEISEKSEIFDDQFSVERPDGSNFTLKIRSTKLEDSAMYFCASGGRKNTEAFFGQGTRLTVV.

The chain joins TRBV5-6 to TRBJ2-7, with 12 bases matching TRBD2. The CDR3 sequence is 17 residues long. Germline V gene data show CDR1 as SGHDT and CDR2 as YYEEEE. V was pared by 0 bases and J by 4 bases, with 8 bases of the junction left unmatched. The CDR3 sequence: CASSLARLAGDRYEQYF. The CDR3, as DNA: TGTGCCAGCAGCTTGGCCCGACTAGCGGGAGATAGGTACGAGCAGTACTTC.

V is TRBV7-9 and J is TRBJ2-2; D possibly corresponds to TRBD2 (5 bases). The germline V gene encodes CDR1 SEHNR and CDR2 FQNEAQ (reference sequence). This CDR3 contains 16 residues. The V and J ends lost 5 bases and 4 bases respectively, with 17 bases between them. The CDR3 nucleotides are TGTGCCAGCAGCCTCTCGGACGGGAAAGGCACCGGGGAGCTGTTTTTT. Protein sequence: CASSLSDGKGTGELFF.

The chain is built from TRBV7-3 and TRBJ2-7, with a weak D call TRBD2 (6 bases). The germline V and J ends were trimmed by 5 bases and 5 bases, with 16 bases remaining between them. This CDR3 spans 14 amino acids. From germline, CDR1 is SGHTA and CDR2 FQGTGA. The CDR3 sequence: CASSPTRASDEQYF. DNA for the CDR3: TGTGCCAGCAGCCCTACCAGGGCTAGCGACGAGCAGTACTTC. Full variable domain (outside the CDR3, taken from reference TRBV7-3 and TRBJ2-7): GAGVSQTPSNKVTEKGKYVELRCDPISGHTALYWYRQSLGQGPEFLIYFQGTGAADDSGLPNDRFFAVRPEGSVSTLKIQRTERGDSAVYLCASSPTRASDEQYFGPGTRLTVT.

This clone was detected only a few times. V is TRBV5-8 and J is TRBJ1-5; no firm D call. Germline CDR1 reads SGHTS; CDR2 reads YDEGEE. The V and J ends lost 1 base and 0 bases respectively, with 14 bases between them. The CDR3 runs to 17 residues. The CDR3 nucleotides read TGTGCCAGCAGCTTGTTGCTCACAACTAATAGCAATCAGCCCCAGCATTTT. This encodes CASSLLLTTNSNQPQHF.

This chain uses TRBV19 with TRBJ1-3; D is undetermined. V was cut by 7 bases and J by 10 bases, with 14 bases left in between. The CDR3 is 12 residues long. Germline CDR1 and CDR2: LNHDA and SQIVND (reference sequence). CDR3 sequence (DNA): TGTGCCAGTAAAGTTGAAGCTGGAACCATATATTTT. Translation gives CASKVEAGTIYF.

The gene calls are TRBV9 and TRBJ2-7; D unclear. This CDR3 region has 14 residues. Trimming pared 0 bases from V and 0 bases from J, leaving 7 bases between. Germline V gene lookup returns CDR1 SGDLS and CDR2 YYNGEE. CDR3 coding DNA: TGTGCCAGCAGCGTAGGAGTCGACTCCTACGAGCAGTACTTC. Protein: CASSVGVDSYEQYF.

This clone has only a few counts. The J gene is TRBJ2-1, the V gene TRBV19, with D possibly matching TRBD2 (6 bases). The CDR3 spans 11 residues. Germline V CDR1 and CDR2: LNHDA, SQIVND (reference sequence). Deletions cut 10 bases from V and 6 bases from J, with 10 bases between. The CDR3 reads CATGDSNEQFF. The CDR3 nucleotides are TGTGCCACCGGGGACTCCAATGAGCAGTTCTTC.

J is TRBJ2-7 and V is TRBV5-4, with TRBD1 matching over 10 bases. CDR3 size: 15 residues. Losses at the gene ends were 2 bases for V and 2 bases for J; bases not matched to a gene: 4. Per germline, CDR1 SGHNT and CDR2 YYREEE (reference sequence). The CDR3 DNA reads as TGTGCCAGCAGCTTTAGCGGGACAGGGGCCTACGAGCAGTACTTC. Its protein is CASSFSGTGAYEQYF. The full variable domain, with the rest looked up from reference TRBV5-4 and TRBJ2-7, is ETGVTQSPTHLIKTRGQQVTLRCSSQSGHNTVSWYQQALGQGPQFIFQYYREEENGRGNFPPRFSGLQFPNYSSELNVNALELDDSALYLCASSFSGTGAYEQYFGPGTRLTVT.

The chain links TRBV11-3 to TRBJ2-1; 8 bases map to TRBD1. This CDR3 comprises 15 residues. Germline trimming cut 0 bases from V and 9 bases from J; bases unmatched to any gene: 7. From germline, CDR1 is SGHNT and CDR2 YENEEA. CDR3 sequence: CASSLDTQGVGEQFF. The CDR3 nucleotides are TGTGCCAGCAGCTTAGATACACAGGGGGTAGGTGAGCAGTTCTTC.

In this sample, this clone turned up once. In DNA, the CDR3 is TGTGCCAGCAGCGCTTCAACTAATGAAAAACTGTTTTTT. It translates to CASSASTNEKLFF. The chain is built from TRBV7-9 and TRBJ1-4; no firm D call. The CDR3 is 13 residues long. CDR1 is SEHNR, CDR2 FQNEAQ, per germline (reference sequence). Trimming took 5 bases from V and 0 from J, leaving 4 bases between them.

This chain joins TRBV5-4 and TRBJ1-1; the D gene is possibly TRBD1 (5 bases). Germline CDR1 and CDR2: SGHNT and YYREEE (reference sequence). V lost 4 bases and J 4 bases, leaving 8 bases between the germline ends. This CDR3 spans 12 amino acids. CDR3 nucleotide sequence: TGTGCCAGCAGCCCGGGGGGCACTGAAGCTTTCTTT. Protein sequence: CASSPGGTEAFF.

The J gene is TRBJ2-5, the V gene TRBV6-4; TRBD2 agrees at 7 bases. CDR1 is MRHNA and CDR2 is SNTAGT in the germline V gene. The CDR3 is 17 amino acids. The ends lost 0 bases at V and 1 base at J; junction bases unmatched: 8. CDR3 region: CASSDSGPSGGQETQYF. The CDR3 DNA reads as TGTGCCAGCAGTGACTCGGGGCCTAGCGGAGGCCAAGAGACCCAGTACTTC.

This clone was seen just once. J is TRBJ2-7 and V is TRBV6-5; TRBD1 agrees at 8 bases. The V segment lost 3 bases and the J segment 2 bases; nucleotides outside the gene matches: 3. This CDR3 is built from 14 residues. CDR1 MNHEY and CDR2 SVGAGI come from the germline V gene. This chain's CDR3 is CASSYLDRAYEQYF. The CDR3 DNA reads TGTGCCAGCAGTTATTTGGACAGGGCCTACGAGCAGTACTTC.

The genes are TRBV5-5 and TRBJ1-5; 7 bases align to TRBD1. Germline loops: CDR1 SGHKS, CDR2 YYEKEE (reference sequence). This CDR3 is built from 15 residues. Trimming at V came to 0 bases and at J to 5 bases, leaving 5 bases not matched to a gene. The DNA of the CDR3 is TGTGCCAGCAGCTTGGAGGGACAGCCATATCAGCCCCAGCATTTT. Protein product: CASSLEGQPYQPQHF.

The chain has TRBV19 and TRBJ2-7; 9 bases are a match to TRBD2. This CDR3 is 14 amino acids long. Losses at the gene ends were 5 bases for V and 2 bases for J; bases not matched to a gene: 4. The germline V gene encodes CDR1 LNHDA and CDR2 SQIVND (reference sequence). CDR3 bases: TGTGCCAGTAGTCGGATAGCGGGAGCCTACGAGCAGTACTTC. Amino acid sequence: CASSRIAGAYEQYF.